Each of the 26 T cell receptor beta chains below was sequenced from the same sample in a study of blood T cell repertoires in COVID-19. Libraries were prepared by immunoSEQ multiplex PCR; TCRdb keeps only in-frame clonotypes and omits some of them. The sample consists of 140,000 or so clones, roughly 89% of them appearing once. Source material: peripheral blood. Receptor source: a human donor in a cohort sampled during active COVID-19.

This clone came up once. The chain joins TRBV19 to TRBJ2-4; the D gene is possibly TRBD2 (6 bases). V lost 5 bases and J lost 0, with 11 bases in between. Germline V gene sequence: CDR1 LNHDA, CDR2 SQIVND (reference sequence). The CDR3 consists of 15 residues. The CDR3 sequence is CASSDRGLAKNIQYF. Here the CDR3 DNA reads TGTGCCAGTAGTGATAGGGGACTAGCCAAAAACATTCAGTACTTC.

The chain couples TRBV6-1 to TRBJ1-1; perhaps TRBD1 as D (6 bases). This CDR3 has 14 amino acids. Trimming left V 1 base short and J 1 base short, with 7 bases between. Germline assignment: CDR1 MNHNS and CDR2 SASEGT. The CDR3 here is CASSEDRANTEAFF. The CDR3 DNA is TGTGCCAGCAGTGAAGACAGGGCGAACACTGAAGCTTTCTTT.

The V gene is TRBV7-3, the J gene TRBJ2-2; a possible D gene is TRBD2 (6 bases). With 6 bases removed from V and 5 bases from J, the gap between germline ends came to 10 bases. CDR1 and CDR2 (germline): SGHTA, FQGTGA. This CDR3 comprises 13 residues. Here the CDR3 reads CASRFGGTGELFF. CDR3 in DNA: TGTGCCAGCAGGTTCGGAGGGACCGGGGAGCTGTTTTTT. Variable domain in full (rest from reference TRBV7-3 and TRBJ2-2): GAGVSQTPSNKVTEKGKYVELRCDPISGHTALYWYRQSLGQGPEFLIYFQGTGAADDSGLPNDRFFAVRPEGSVSTLKIQRTERGDSAVYLCASRFGGTGELFFGEGSRLTVL.

Here the CDR3 DNA reads TGTGCCAGCAGCGTAGTCGTGGGGCGGGGGGCGGACAATGAGCAGTTCTTC. Protein: CASSVVVGRGADNEQFF. The chain couples TRBV9 to TRBJ2-1, with TRBD2 matching over 8 bases. CDR1 and CDR2 (germline): SGDLS, YYNGEE. The CDR3 covers 17 residues. V lost 0 bases and J lost 5; bases outside the gene matches: 10.

The genes are TRBV19 and TRBJ2-5; 8 bases line up with TRBD1. This CDR3 is 13 amino acids long. Germline V gene lookup returns CDR1 LNHDA and CDR2 SQIVND (reference sequence). V lost 10 bases, J lost 5 bases, and 9 bases stayed unmatched. The CDR3 sequence: CATRDRMGETQYF. CDR3 coding DNA: TGTGCCACCCGGGACAGGATGGGGGAGACCCAGTACTTC.

This clone was seen a single time. The rearrangement uses TRBV5-4 and TRBJ2-5, with a possible D match to TRBD1 (6 bases). This CDR3 contains 14 residues. Trimming removed 0 bases from V and 4 bases from J, with 10 bases in between. The germline V gene encodes CDR1 SGHNT and CDR2 YYREEE (reference sequence). The CDR3 spells CASSLDRVRETQYF. CDR3 bases: TGTGCCAGCAGCTTGGACAGGGTAAGAGAGACCCAGTACTTC.

This chain joins TRBV7-9 and TRBJ2-1; D might be TRBD1 (6 bases). V was trimmed by 2 bases and J by 8 bases, leaving 13 bases between them. There are 14 residues in the CDR3. Germline V CDR1 and CDR2: SEHNR, FQNEAQ (reference sequence). The CDR3 reads CASSLITGSDEQFF. The CDR3 DNA sequence: TGTGCCAGCAGCTTAATCACAGGGTCGGATGAGCAGTTCTTC. Drawing the rest from reference TRBV7-9 and TRBJ2-1, the complete variable domain is DTGVSQNPRHKITKRGQNVTFRCDPISEHNRLYWYRQTLGQGPEFLTYFQNEAQLEKSRLLSDRFSAERPKGSFSTLEIQRTEQGDSAMYLCASSLITGSDEQFFGPGTRLTVL.

V and J are TRBV19 and TRBJ2-7, with 7 bases fitting TRBD1. Germline V gives CDR1 LNHDA, CDR2 SQIVND (reference sequence). The V segment lost 3 bases and the J segment 2 bases; nucleotides outside the gene matches: 7. The CDR3 has 15 residues. CDR3 sequence: CASSMGTAITYEQYF. CDR3 DNA: TGTGCCAGTAGTATGGGGACAGCGATTACCTACGAGCAGTACTTC.

This chain joins TRBV7-2 and TRBJ1-2, with a possible D match to TRBD1 (6 bases). CDR3 length equals 12 residues. Germline V gives CDR1 SGHTA, CDR2 FQGNSA. Trimming left V 2 bases short and J 8 bases short, with 9 bases between. The CDR3 reads CASSLSGAGYTF. The CDR3 nucleotides read TGTGCCAGCAGCTTATCAGGGGCCGGCTACACCTTC.

The J gene is TRBJ2-3, the V gene TRBV10-3, with 10 positions matching TRBD2. Germline V gene data show CDR1 as ENHRY and CDR2 as SYGVKD. V shed 8 bases and J 4 bases; nucleotides not matched to a gene: 6. The CDR3 spans 14 residues. The CDR3 nucleotides are TGTGCCATCGAAGCTAGCGGGGGACCAGATACGCAGTATTTT. Amino acids: CAIEASGGPDTQYF.

This clone was seen repeatedly, ten times or more. The rearrangement links TRBV10-3 to TRBJ1-5; 10 bases line up with TRBD1. Germline V gives CDR1 ENHRY, CDR2 SYGVKD. The CDR3 has 15 residues. The junction had 4 bases not matched to a gene; V was cut back by 5 bases and J by 3 bases. The DNA of the CDR3 is TGTGCCATCAGTCCCGGGACAGGGGCCAATCAGCCCCAGCATTTT. Residues: CAISPGTGANQPQHF.

This sequence joins TRBV3-1 (or the pseudogene TRBV3-2) and TRBJ2-5, with unresolved D. The V end lost 1 base, the J end lost 5 bases, and 11 bases lay between the germline ends. The germline gives CDR1 LGHDT, CDR2 YNNKEL (reference sequence). The CDR3 contains 14 residues. The CDR3 DNA sequence: TGTGCCAGCAGCCAAGGGCCCAATATGGAGACCCAGTACTTC. This encodes CASSQGPNMETQYF.

The gene calls are TRBV19 and TRBJ1-4; 8 bases match TRBD1. The CDR3 totals 17 residues. V lost 5 bases to trimming and J lost 5 bases; unmatched junction nucleotides: 13. Germline values: CDR1 LNHDA, CDR2 SQIVND (reference sequence). The chain's CDR3 is CASSVTRTGKGNEKLFF. The CDR3 DNA reads as TGTGCCAGTAGTGTAACTAGGACAGGGAAAGGGAATGAAAAACTGTTTTTT. Variable domain in full (rest from reference TRBV19 and TRBJ1-4): DGGITQSPKYLFRKEGQNVTLSCEQNLNHDAMYWYRQDPGQGLRLIYYSQIVNDFQKGDIAEGYSVSREKKESFPLTVTSAQKNPTAFYLCASSVTRTGKGNEKLFFGSGTQLSVL.

There are a few counts of this clone. The rearrangement joins TRBV7-9 to TRBJ2-7; a weak D match, TRBD1 (5 bases). CDR3 length equals 14 residues. Germline V lookup: CDR1 SEHNR, CDR2 FQNEAQ (reference sequence). The V end lost 1 base, the J end lost 4 bases, and 11 bases lay between the germline ends. CDR3 amino acids: CASSLGPGKYEQYF. The CDR3, as DNA: TGTGCCAGCAGCTTAGGGCCAGGGAAATACGAGCAGTACTTC.

The CDR3 loop reads CASSGERFTEAFF. DNA for the CDR3: TGTGCCAGCAGTGGGGAGAGGTTTACTGAAGCTTTCTTT. The chain employs TRBV5-4 and TRBJ1-1; D ambiguous. V was trimmed by 5 bases and J by 5 bases, leaving 13 bases between them. Germline V gene data show CDR1 as SGHNT and CDR2 as YYREEE (reference sequence). CDR3 length: 13 residues. Together with reference TRBV5-4 and TRBJ1-1, the CDR3 gives the full variable domain: ETGVTQSPTHLIKTRGQQVTLRCSSQSGHNTVSWYQQALGQGPQFIFQYYREEENGRGNFPPRFSGLQFPNYSSELNVNALELDDSALYLCASSGERFTEAFFGQGTRLTVV.

The rearrangement joins TRBV7-2 to TRBJ2-3; TRBD2 is a possible D gene (6 bases). The CDR3 sequence is 15 residues long. Germline CDR1 SGHTA, CDR2 FQGNSA. The V end lost 4 bases, the J end lost 0 bases, and 11 bases lay between the germline ends. CDR3 loop: CASSSIAVSTDTQYF. For the CDR3, the DNA is TGTGCCAGCAGCTCCATAGCGGTAAGCACAGATACGCAGTATTTT.

The chain combines TRBV3-1 (or the pseudogene TRBV3-2) with TRBJ1-2; D is ambiguous. The CDR3 loop spans 15 amino acids. Germline-derived CDR1 and CDR2 are LGHDT and YNNKEL (reference sequence). Trimming took 1 base from V and 7 from J, leaving 16 bases between them. This chain's CDR3 is CASSQGRHSFLGYTF. In nucleotides, the CDR3 is TGTGCCAGCAGCCAAGGAAGGCACAGTTTTCTTGGCTACACCTTC.

Here the CDR3 DNA reads TGTGCCAGCAGCTTAGTGGGACAGGTGTCCACCGGGGAGCTGTTTTTT. Residues: CASSLVGQVSTGELFF. V gene TRBV11-2 combines with J gene TRBJ2-2; 8 bases line up with TRBD1. From germline, CDR1 is SGHAT and CDR2 FQNNGV. This CDR3 has 16 residues. Losses at the gene ends were 1 base for V and 4 bases for J; bases not matched to a gene: 5.

The chain has TRBV7-2 and TRBJ2-5; 9 bases align to TRBD2. CDR3 size: 15 residues. Germline CDR1 SGHTA, CDR2 FQGNSA. J was trimmed by 5 bases and V by 0 bases; bases with no gene match: 4. The DNA of the CDR3 is TGTGCCAGCAGCTTAGCTATACTAGCGGGTGAGACCCAGTACTTC. As protein: CASSLAILAGETQYF. Using reference TRBV7-2 and TRBJ2-5 for the parts outside the CDR3, the full variable domain is GAGVSQSPSNKVTEKGKDVELRCDPISGHTALYWYRQSLGQGLEFLIYFQGNSAPDKSGLPSDRFSAERTGGSVSTLTIQRTQQEDSAVYLCASSLAILAGETQYFGPGTRLLVL.

This clone was observed many times. V and J are TRBV7-5 and TRBJ2-7; the table's D call of TRBD1 was not tested on the DNA. TRBV7-5 is termed a pseudogene. The CDR3 runs to 15 residues. CDR3 amino acids: CVRSFRDRRTYEQYF. Here the CDR3 DNA reads TGTGTCAGAAGCTTCCGGGACAGGAGGACCTACGAGCAGTACTTC.

Only a few counts were recorded for this clone. This rearrangement joins TRBV12-3 or TRBV12-4 to TRBJ1-4; 9 bases match TRBD1. V lost 3 bases to trimming and J lost 15 bases; unmatched junction nucleotides: 2. This CDR3 region has 11 residues. The CDR3 here is CASSFGTGMFF. The CDR3 DNA follows: TGTGCCAGCAGTTTCGGGACAGGGATGTTTTTT.

This chain joins TRBV12-3 or TRBV12-4 and TRBJ2-3; tentative D call: TRBD2 (5 bases). The CDR3 has 13 residues. Trimming took 4 bases from V and 4 from J, leaving 9 bases between them. This CDR3 reads CASSSGSPDTQYF. The CDR3 bases are TGTGCCAGCAGTTCGGGGAGTCCAGATACGCAGTATTTT.

V and J are TRBV5-1 and TRBJ2-5, with 9 bases identical to TRBD1. This CDR3 comprises 14 residues. The germline V gene has CDR1 SGHRS and CDR2 YFSETQ. V gave up 4 bases and J gave up 3 bases; unmatched junction bases: 4. CDR3 nucleotide sequence: TGCGCCAGCAGCATACAGGGGGCGGAAGAGACCCAGTACTTC. It encodes CASSIQGAEETQYF.

The chain uses TRBV27 and TRBJ1-2; TRBD1 matches at 8 bases. Germline V gene lookup returns CDR1 MNHEY and CDR2 SMNVEV (reference sequence). The CDR3 contains 15 residues. J lost 4 bases, V lost 5 bases, and 9 bases had no gene match. For the CDR3, the DNA is TGTGCCAGCAGTCCGGGGACAGGATTTAGCTATGGCTACACCTTC. It specifies CASSPGTGFSYGYTF.

The V gene is TRBV5-4, the J gene TRBJ2-5; TRBD2 might be the D (5 bases). Trimming pared 1 base from V and 4 bases from J, leaving 8 bases between. Per germline, CDR1 SGHNT and CDR2 YYREEE (reference sequence). This CDR3 spans 13 amino acids. The CDR3 loop is CASSLMLAETQYF. The CDR3 DNA is TGTGCCAGCAGCTTGATGCTAGCAGAGACCCAGTACTTC.

The gene calls are TRBV5-3 and TRBJ2-1; D perhaps matches TRBD1 (6 bases). TRBV5-3 is an ORF, and what it does is uncertain. This CDR3 comprises 12 residues. Trimming cost V 4 bases and J 12 bases, with 14 bases left between them. The CDR3 loop is CARSPGQRRQFF. CDR3 in DNA: TGTGCCAGAAGCCCCGGACAGAGAAGGCAGTTCTTC.